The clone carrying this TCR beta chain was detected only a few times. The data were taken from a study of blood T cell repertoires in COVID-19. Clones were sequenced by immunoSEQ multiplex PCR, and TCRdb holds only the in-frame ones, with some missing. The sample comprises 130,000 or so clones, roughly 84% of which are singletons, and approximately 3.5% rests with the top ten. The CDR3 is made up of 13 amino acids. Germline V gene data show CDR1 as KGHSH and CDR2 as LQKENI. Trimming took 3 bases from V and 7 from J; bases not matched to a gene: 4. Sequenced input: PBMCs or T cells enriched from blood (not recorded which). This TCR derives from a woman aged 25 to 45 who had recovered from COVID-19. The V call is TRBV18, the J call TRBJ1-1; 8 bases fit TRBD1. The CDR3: CASSPHDRGEAFF. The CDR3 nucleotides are TGTGCCAGCTCACCTCATGACAGGGGTGAAGCTTTCTTT.